This T cell receptor beta chain appears in the sequencing data of a study of Graves' ophthalmopathy and Graves' hyperthyroidism. As for the study in general: Stable hyperthyroidism referred to disease that showed no ophthalmopathy within 18 months of follow-up.

Germline assignment: CDR1 MNHEY and CDR2 SVGAGI. Trimming cost V 6 bases and J 0 bases, with 9 bases left between them. The CDR3 length is 13 residues. Amplification targeted the TCR beta CDR3 regions, with RNA transcripts as the source material. HTBI primers primed a first-round RT-PCR, and a second-round multiplex PCR followed. TCRdb fed the multiplex PCR reads into MiXCR, producing one record per CDR3 protein. The sample yields some 1.1 million distinct CDR3 sequences, roughly two fifths seen once. Other autoimmune diseases, uncontrolled infections, pregnancy or lactation excluded patients from enrollment. The study's findings and limits: Blood was where most expanded thyroid clonotypes above 0.001 frequency also turned up.

About this clonotype: The target antigen is unknown.

The specimen was peripheral blood or thyroid tissue (not recorded which). This clonotype originated in an adult man with Graves' hyperthyroidism. This chain uses TRBV6-5 with TRBJ2-7; D may be TRBD1 (6 bases). The CDR3 bases are TGTGCCAGCAGAGACAGGACCTCCTACGAGCAGTACTTC. Amino acid sequence: CASRDRTSYEQYF.